These 24 T cell receptor beta chains came from one sample sequenced in a study of blood T cells in healthy people across ages. For the second PCR, which ran for roughly 6 to 12 cycles, a sample-barcoded 5' primer and a J-beta primer mix were used. MiXCR was run by TCRdb on the 5' RACE reads, yielding one entry per CDR3 protein. The sample yields about 670,000 distinct CDR3 sequences, less than 45% seen once. Material for sequencing was blood. The receptors were gathered from a man aged 80 or over in good health.

The V call is TRBV7-9, the J call TRBJ1-6; the D is unclear. The CDR3 sequence is 18 residues long. CDR1 SEHNR and CDR2 FQNEAQ come from the germline V gene (reference sequence). V shed 7 bases and J shed 7 bases, with 26 bases lying between them. The CDR3 DNA sequence: TGTGCCAGCACCTCTAAGGAGATAGGAAAGAGAGGAAATTCACCCCTCCACTTT. Amino acid sequence: CASTSKEIGKRGNSPLHF.

This clonotype was observed a few times. The gene calls are TRBV29-1 and TRBJ2-7, with 7 bases aligning to TRBD1. The junction had 4 bases not matched to a gene; V was cut back by 0 bases and J by 5 bases. This CDR3 has 13 amino acids. Germline values: CDR1 SQVTM, CDR2 ANQGSEA. CDR3 protein: CSVEDDRANEQYF. CDR3 sequence (DNA): TGCAGCGTTGAAGACGACAGGGCAAACGAGCAGTACTTC.

The chain combines TRBV19 with TRBJ1-5, with D possibly being TRBD1 (6 bases). V shed 3 bases and J shed 7 bases, with 13 bases lying between them. This CDR3 has 14 amino acids. Looked up from germline, CDR1 is LNHDA and CDR2 is SQIVND (reference sequence). CDR3 protein: CASSIRGGYQPQHF. The CDR3 DNA reads TGTGCCAGTAGTATTCGGGGGGGCTACCAGCCCCAGCATTTT.

This clonotype was detected a few times. The chain is built from TRBV9 and TRBJ2-1; TRBD1 aligns across 10 bases. The CDR3 extends over 14 amino acids. After removal of 4 bases from V and 7 bases from J, the junction contained 5 bases not matched to a gene. Germline assignment: CDR1 SGDLS and CDR2 YYNGEE. The CDR3 DNA is TGTGCCAGCAGCTCTAGGACAGGGGGAAATGAGCAGTTCTTC. Its translation is CASSSRTGGNEQFF. The full variable domain, completed using reference TRBV9 and TRBJ2-1, is DSGVTQTPKHLITATGQRVTLRCSPRSGDLSVYWYQQSLDQGLQFLIQYYNGEERAKGNILERFSAQQFPDLHSELNLSSLELGDSALYFCASSSRTGGNEQFFGPGTRLTVL.

There are many counts of this clonotype. The chain uses TRBV15 and TRBJ2-7; TRBD2 agrees at 8 bases. Germline trimming cut 7 bases from V and 7 bases from J; bases unmatched to any gene: 12. CDR3 size: 14 residues. Germline V gene sequence: CDR1 LNHNV, CDR2 YYDKDF (reference sequence). DNA for the CDR3: TGTGCCACCAACAACGGGGGGGATAACAATGAGCAGTACTTC. The encoded protein is CATNNGGDNNEQYF.

The rearrangement uses TRBV20-1 and TRBJ2-7, with 7 bases fitting TRBD1. The V and J ends lost 5 bases and 1 base, in that order; junction bases with no gene match: 5. The CDR3 length is 13 residues. Germline lookup yields CDR1 DFQATT and CDR2 SNEGSKA (reference sequence). The CDR3 DNA follows: TGCAGTGCTTGGACAGGAACATCCTACGAGCAGTACTTC. It specifies CSAWTGTSYEQYF.

The rearrangement joins TRBV20-1 to TRBJ2-2, with 10 bases identical to TRBD2. The CDR3 runs 15 residues. The J segment lost 4 bases and the V segment lost 5 bases, leaving 7 bases of the junction unmatched. Germline CDR1 DFQATT, CDR2 SNEGSKA (reference sequence). The CDR3, as DNA: TGCAGTGCTCGCCATAGCGGGAGGTTCACCGGGGAGCTGTTTTTT. It encodes CSARHSGRFTGELFF.

This clonotype was detected only a few times. The gene calls are TRBV2 and TRBJ2-7; 7 bases align to TRBD1. The J call could be wrong; TRBJ2-4 is a better fit for the DNA end. The CDR3 totals 14 residues. Looked up from germline, CDR1 is SNHLY and CDR2 is FYNNEI. CDR3 protein: CASVLGQLESIQYF. For the CDR3, the DNA is TGTGCCAGCGTATTGGGACAGTTGGAAAGCATTCAGTACTTC.

The chain employs TRBV7-9 and TRBJ1-4, with a weak D call TRBD1 (6 bases). Germline lookup yields CDR1 SEHNR and CDR2 FQNEAQ (reference sequence). V lost 2 bases, J lost 6 bases, and 13 bases lay in between. The CDR3 has 15 residues. The CDR3 sequence is CASSLTSNRDEKLFF. The CDR3 region has the DNA TGTGCCAGCAGCTTAACAAGTAACAGGGATGAAAAACTGTTTTTT.

The V call is TRBV6-5, the J call TRBJ2-7; 7 positions match TRBD2. Germline V gene sequence: CDR1 MNHEY, CDR2 SVGAGI. The CDR3 sequence is 15 residues long. V gave up 7 bases and J gave up 3 bases; unmatched junction bases: 12. The CDR3 coding sequence is TGTGCCAGCAATCTCCTGACTAGCAGGAGCTACGAGCAGTACTTC. Translation: CASNLLTSRSYEQYF.

This clonotype was observed a few times. J is TRBJ2-6 and V is TRBV5-1, with D hard to call. This CDR3 is 14 amino acids long. Trimming left V 0 bases short and J 4 bases short, with 5 bases between. Germline CDR1 and CDR2: SGHRS and YFSETQ. The CDR3 region has the DNA TGCGCCAGCAGCTTGGAGTCCGGGGCCAACGTCCTGACTTTC. Translated, it gives CASSLESGANVLTF.

This clonotype has at least ten counts. The chain recombines TRBV27 with TRBJ1-2, with 7 nucleotides matching TRBD1. CDR3 length equals 14 residues. Germline CDR1 reads MNHEY; CDR2 reads SMNVEV (reference sequence). V trimming: 2 bases; J trimming: 4 bases; junction bases outside the gene matches: 4. The CDR3 reads CASSLRWDSYGYTF. As DNA, the CDR3 is TGTGCCAGCAGTTTAAGATGGGACAGCTATGGCTACACCTTC.

This clonotype occurred a few times. The chain links TRBV3-1 to TRBJ2-2, with 7 bases fitting TRBD1. CDR1 is LGHDT, CDR2 YNNKEL, per germline (reference sequence). The CDR3 has 14 amino acids. V lost 1 base and J lost 7; bases outside the gene matches: 3. The CDR3: CASSQGSGGGELFF. CDR3 DNA sequence: TGTGCCAGCAGCCAAGGATCAGGGGGCGGGGAGCTGTTTTTT.

This clonotype was seen many times. The chain uses TRBV20-1 and TRBJ1-2, with D uncertain. The V and J ends lost 1 base and 7 bases respectively, with 7 bases between them. CDR1 DFQATT and CDR2 SNEGSKA come from the germline V gene (reference sequence). The CDR3 contains 11 residues. The CDR3 sequence is CSARGEGGYTF. CDR3 coding DNA: TGCAGTGCTAGAGGGGAGGGTGGCTACACCTTC.

V and J are TRBV9 and TRBJ2-7; D perhaps matches TRBD2 (5 bases). The CDR3 loop spans 16 amino acids. Looked up from germline, CDR1 is SGDLS and CDR2 is YYNGEE. V was pared by 3 bases and J by 2 bases, with 18 bases between. CDR3 in amino acids: CASSATPQLAAYEQYF. DNA for the CDR3: TGTGCCAGCAGCGCCACGCCCCAGCTAGCCGCCTACGAGCAGTACTTC.

A few counts support this clonotype. V and J are TRBV4-1 and TRBJ2-3; D may match TRBD1 or TRBD2 (6 bases each). V shed 4 bases and J shed 3 bases, with 11 bases lying between them. CDR1 is MGHRA and CDR2 is YSYEKL in the germline V gene. This CDR3 comprises 14 residues. The CDR3: CASSLRGLTDTQYF. In DNA, the CDR3 is TGCGCCAGCAGCCTCCGGGGGCTTACAGATACGCAGTATTTT.

There are many counts of this clonotype. The V gene is TRBV20-1, the J gene TRBJ2-5; 7 nucleotides align to TRBD1. There are 12 residues in the CDR3. The V gene end was trimmed by 6 bases and the J gene end by 4 bases; junction bases not matched to a gene: 5. Germline CDR1 reads DFQATT; CDR2 reads SNEGSKA (reference sequence). The CDR3 DNA follows: TGCAGTGCCCACCGACAGGGAGAGACCCAGTACTTC. Protein: CSAHRQGETQYF.

This clonotype was seen repeatedly, ten times or more. This rearrangement joins TRBV2 to TRBJ2-5; D may be TRBD2 (7 bases). CDR1 is SNHLY and CDR2 is FYNNEI in the germline V gene. The CDR3 runs to 15 residues. V was pared by 1 base and J by 4 bases, with 13 bases between. CDR3 sequence (DNA): TGTGCCAGCAGTGAAGAGGGGGGGAGGAGAGAGACCCAGTACTTC. It specifies CASSEEGGRRETQYF. Based on the CDR3 plus reference TRBV2 and TRBJ2-5, the full variable domain is EPEVTQTPSHQVTQMGQEVILRCVPISNHLYFYWYRQILGQKVEFLVSFYNNEISEKSEIFDDQFSVERPDGSNFTLKIRSTKLEDSAMYFCASSEEGGRRETQYFGPGTRLLVL.

V gene TRBV11-2 combines with J gene TRBJ2-1; D is undetermined. CDR1 and CDR2 (germline): SGHAT, FQNNGV. Deletions cut 1 base from V and 0 bases from J, with 16 bases between. CDR3 length: 18 amino acids. The CDR3 is CASSLGPNGLSSYNEQFF. The CDR3 coding sequence is TGTGCCAGCAGCTTAGGACCGAACGGGCTTTCCTCCTACAATGAGCAGTTCTTC.

The chain joins TRBV19 to TRBJ2-3, with D perhaps TRBD2 (6 bases). V was shortened by 6 bases and J by 2 bases, with 15 bases between the two germline ends. This CDR3 spans 15 amino acids. Looked up from germline, CDR1 is LNHDA and CDR2 is SQIVND (reference sequence). CDR3 region: CASRGSSASTDTQYF. The CDR3 nucleotides are TGTGCCAGTAGGGGCTCTAGCGCATCCACAGATACGCAGTATTTT.

At least ten counts were recorded for this clonotype. The gene calls are TRBV29-1 and TRBJ2-3; D perhaps matches TRBD2 (5 bases). CDR1 is SQVTM and CDR2 is ANQGSEA in the germline V gene. This CDR3 region has 15 residues. V was shortened by 5 bases and J by 1 base, with 16 bases between the two germline ends. The CDR3 loop reads CSVKAAAAGTDTQYF. CDR3 nucleotides: TGCAGCGTTAAGGCAGCGGCAGCGGGCACAGATACGCAGTATTTT.

This clonotype is a singleton in its sample. This chain joins TRBV30 and TRBJ2-5; D remains unclear. V was shortened by 5 bases and J by 1 base, with 11 bases between the two germline ends. Looked up from germline, CDR1 is GTSNPN and CDR2 is SVGIG (reference sequence). The CDR3 consists of 13 residues. As DNA, the CDR3 is TGTGCCTGGGGCGACGGCCTCCAAGAGACCCAGTACTTC. It codes for CAWGDGLQETQYF.

The V call is TRBV10-3, the J call TRBJ1-2; D is uncertain. This CDR3 has 13 amino acids. The ends were cut back, 7 bases at V and 7 bases at J, with 16 bases in the middle. From germline, CDR1 is ENHRY and CDR2 SYGVKD. For the CDR3, the DNA is TGTGCCATCACAGGCAGGTTCCTCGCTGGCTACACCTTC. It yields the protein CAITGRFLAGYTF.

This clonotype appeared a few times. V gene TRBV21-1 combines with J gene TRBJ2-7. TRBV21-1 corresponds to a pseudogene. CDR3 size: 11 residues. The CDR3 region has the DNA TGTGCCAGCGGCCACTTTTACGAGCAGTACTTC. It specifies CASGHFYEQYF.